In this sample, the clone carrying this TCR beta chain turned up a few times. Its ends do not fully match the called genes, so a read error is possible. The sample comes from a study of cytomegalovirus exposure and HLA in healthy donors. In germline, CDR1 is SSHAT, CDR2 FNYEAQ (reference sequence). The CDR3 is 13 residues long. Vbeta (60) and Jbeta (13) primers were used in the PCR. Only in-frame clones appear in the TCRdb table, and some are missing; sequencing was by immunoSEQ multiplex PCR. The repertoire has under 130,000 clones, 65% to 80% of them found once; the top ten carry 10%. This receptor was taken from a woman in her late teens or twenties in good health and CMV-seropositive. Source material: PBMCs. The V and J genes are TRBV7-7 and TRBJ2-1, with D perhaps TRBD1 (7 bases). The CDR3 bases are TGTGCTAGCAGCTCCCAGGGGGGCAATGAGCAGTTCTTC. Protein sequence: CASSSQGGNEQFF.